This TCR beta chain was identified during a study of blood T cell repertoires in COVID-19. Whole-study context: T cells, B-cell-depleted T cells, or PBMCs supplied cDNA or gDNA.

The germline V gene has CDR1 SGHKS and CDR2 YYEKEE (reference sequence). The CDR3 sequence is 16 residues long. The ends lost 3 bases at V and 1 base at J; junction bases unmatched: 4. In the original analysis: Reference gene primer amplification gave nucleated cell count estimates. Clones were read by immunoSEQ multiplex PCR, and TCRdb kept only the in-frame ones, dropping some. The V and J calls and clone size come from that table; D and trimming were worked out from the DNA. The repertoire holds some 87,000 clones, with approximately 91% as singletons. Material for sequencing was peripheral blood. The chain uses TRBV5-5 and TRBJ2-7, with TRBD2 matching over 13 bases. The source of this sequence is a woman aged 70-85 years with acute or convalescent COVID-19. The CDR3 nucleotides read TGTGCCAGCAGCTCCACGACTAGCGGGGGGTCCTACGAGCAGTACGTC. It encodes CASSSTTSGGSYEQYV.